Below are 18 T cell receptor beta chains sequenced from a single sample in a study of blood T cell repertoires in COVID-19. Measured with immunoSEQ multiplex PCR; TCRdb has only the in-frame clones, and not every one. The repertoire includes approximately 210,000 clones, approximately 90% of them detected once, and under 14% sits in the top ten. The sequencing sample was made of peripheral blood. These receptor sequences come from a man in his forties or fifties with COVID-19, enrolled during active disease.

The rearrangement joins TRBV4-3 to TRBJ1-3; 7 bases line up with TRBD1. Germline V gene lookup returns CDR1 LGHNA and CDR2 YSLEER. J lost 3 bases, V lost 0 bases, and 5 bases had no gene match. The CDR3 length is 16 residues. The CDR3 loop is CASSQEKGAFGNTIYF. CDR3 in DNA: TGCGCCAGCAGCCAAGAAAAGGGGGCCTTTGGAAACACCATATATTTT.

The chain employs TRBV9 and TRBJ2-2, with a tentative D call TRBD2 (6 bases). CDR1 and CDR2 (germline): SGDLS, YYNGEE. V lost 3 bases and J 1 base, leaving 7 bases between the germline ends. The length of the CDR3 is 14 residues. The CDR3 protein is CASSAGGNTGELFF. The CDR3 nucleotides are TGTGCCAGCAGCGCCGGGGGGAACACCGGGGAGCTGTTTTTT.

The rearrangement joins TRBV5-1 to TRBJ2-1; 10 bases match TRBD2. The length of the CDR3 is 20 residues. The germline CDR1 and CDR2 sequences are SGHRS and YFSETQ. Trimming at V came to 4 bases and at J to 8 bases, leaving 24 bases not matched to a gene. As DNA, the CDR3 is TGCGCCAGCAGCCCTGTGGCTAGCGGGAGTACATCTCTCTATCGGGATGAGCAGTTCTTC. It encodes CASSPVASGSTSLYRDEQFF.

This clone has just a few counts. This sample includes further DNA sequences coding for the same CDR3. The V and J genes are TRBV6-5 and TRBJ2-5; TRBD1 might be the D (6 bases). The CDR3 runs to 15 residues. Germline V gene lookup returns CDR1 MNHEY and CDR2 SVGAGI. Trimming removed 0 bases from V and 2 bases from J, with 10 bases in between. The CDR3 DNA reads TGTGCCAGCAGTTACTCCGGACAGAAACAAGAGACCCAGTACTTC. This encodes CASSYSGQKQETQYF.

The chain combines TRBV19 with TRBJ1-6; 7 positions agree with TRBD1. Germline CDR1 is LNHDA and CDR2 is SQIVND (reference sequence). Unmatched junction bases numbered 5, after V lost 1 base and J lost 5 bases. This CDR3 is 16 amino acids long. DNA of the CDR3: TGTGCCAGTAGTATAGGACAGGGCCGTCATAATTCACCCCTCCACTTT. Translating gives CASSIGQGRHNSPLHF.

In DNA, the CDR3 is TGTGCCAGCAGTGAACCCGCGGGTCCTAGCACAGATACGCAGTATTTT. Its protein is CASSEPAGPSTDTQYF. The V gene is TRBV2, the J gene TRBJ2-3; D may be TRBD2 (5 bases). Trimming removed 2 bases at V and 0 bases at J, with 12 bases between. This CDR3 contains 16 residues. Per germline, CDR1 SNHLY and CDR2 FYNNEI.

This chain uses TRBV5-4 with TRBJ1-2; D perhaps matches TRBD1 (5 bases). V lost 3 bases, J lost 8 bases, and 17 bases lay in between. Germline CDR1 is SGHNT and CDR2 is YYREEE (reference sequence). This CDR3 region has 14 residues. CDR3 coding DNA: TGTGCCAGCAGCTCCCCCCCCGGACAAGGAGGCTACACCTTC. Amino acids: CASSSPPGQGGYTF.

The rearrangement uses TRBV5-6 and TRBJ2-5; 11 bases match TRBD1. The V gene end was trimmed by 1 base and the J gene end by 6 bases; junction bases not matched to a gene: 5. The length of the CDR3 is 15 residues. Germline V gives CDR1 SGHDT, CDR2 YYEEEE. CDR3 amino acids: CASSLRTGGRKTQYF. The DNA of the CDR3 is TGTGCCAGCAGCTTGAGGACAGGGGGCCGAAAGACCCAGTACTTC.

V usage is TRBV5-1 and J usage is TRBJ1-2; the D gene is possibly TRBD1 (6 bases). The V and J ends lost 4 bases and 8 bases respectively, with 15 bases between them. Germline CDR1 is SGHRS and CDR2 is YFSETQ. This CDR3 has 13 residues. The DNA of the CDR3 is TGCGCCAGCAGCATTACAGGGTTTAGGGGCTACACCTTC. This translates into CASSITGFRGYTF.

The chain has TRBV24-1 and TRBJ1-5; no clear D. Trimming stripped 5 bases from V and 4 bases from J, with 5 bases between. The CDR3 length is 12 residues. Germline V gene data show CDR1 as KGHDR and CDR2 as SFDVKD. The DNA of the CDR3 is TGTGCCACCAGTGCGGGGAATCAGCCCCAGCATTTT. It specifies CATSAGNQPQHF.

This clone was recorded only once. The chain couples TRBV27 to TRBJ2-2; 14 bases are a match to TRBD2. V lost 6 bases to trimming and J lost 7 bases; unmatched junction nucleotides: 7. CDR1 MNHEY and CDR2 SMNVEV come from the germline V gene (reference sequence). The CDR3 runs 16 residues. CDR3 sequence reads: CASRGLAGASVGELFF. The CDR3 DNA is TGTGCCAGCAGGGGACTAGCGGGAGCCAGTGTCGGGGAGCTGTTTTTT.

The rearrangement links TRBV18 to TRBJ1-4; D is perhaps TRBD1 (5 bases). CDR3 length equals 12 residues. The germline V gene encodes CDR1 KGHSH and CDR2 LQKENI. The ends were cut back, 6 bases at V and 12 bases at J, with 14 bases in the middle. CDR3 region: CASSSPGEELFF. The CDR3 DNA is TGTGCCAGCTCCTCGCCGGGGGAGGAACTGTTTTTT.

The rearrangement joins TRBV6-6 to TRBJ2-2; D uncertain. The length of the CDR3 is 15 residues. Germline CDR1 and CDR2: MNHNY and SVGAGI (reference sequence). Between the trimmed V and J ends, which lost 10 bases and 5 bases, there was a span of 20 bases. The CDR3 DNA reads as TGTGCCACCAAGTCCACGGATACAGCAACCGGGGAGCTGTTTTTT. It translates to CATKSTDTATGELFF.

The J gene is TRBJ2-7, the V gene TRBV6-1; D is possibly TRBD2 (9 bases). Germline CDR1 is MNHNS and CDR2 is SASEGT. V was trimmed by 2 bases and J by 2 bases, leaving 19 bases between them. This CDR3 comprises 17 residues. CDR3 amino acids: CASSENAGGGRAYEQYF. CDR3 bases: TGTGCCAGCAGTGAAAATGCAGGGGGCGGGAGGGCCTACGAGCAGTACTTC.

This clone was recorded only once. The rearrangement uses TRBV19 and TRBJ2-2; 11 bases agree with TRBD2. CDR3 length: 16 residues. J lost 5 bases, V lost 5 bases, and 7 bases had no gene match. Germline-derived CDR1 and CDR2 are LNHDA and SQIVND (reference sequence). In DNA, the CDR3 is TGTGCCAGTAGTCCATTAGCGGGAGGGGGGACCGGGGAGCTGTTTTTT. It is translated as CASSPLAGGGTGELFF.

The V gene is TRBV5-6, the J gene TRBJ1-2, with no clear D. The germline CDR1 and CDR2 sequences are SGHDT and YYEEEE. V was trimmed by 4 bases and J by 0 bases, leaving 7 bases between them. The CDR3 is made up of 13 amino acids. The CDR3 is CASSLLTNYGYTF. The DNA for the CDR3 is TGTGCCAGCAGCCTGCTAACTAACTATGGCTACACCTTC.

The gene calls are TRBV20-1 and TRBJ1-2; TRBD1 aligns across 8 bases. The V gene end was trimmed by 3 bases and the J gene end by 4 bases; junction bases not matched to a gene: 4. Per germline, CDR1 DFQATT and CDR2 SNEGSKA (reference sequence). The CDR3 spans 13 residues. The CDR3 coding sequence is TGCAGTGCTAGTGACAGGGGCAGCTATGGCTACACCTTC. Its protein is CSASDRGSYGYTF.

This chain uses TRBV30 with TRBJ2-7, with TRBD2 identical over 9 bases. CDR1 and CDR2 from the germline V gene are GTSNPN and SVGIG (reference sequence). J lost 4 bases, V lost 6 bases, and 10 bases had no gene match. The CDR3 has 14 residues. CDR3: CACKASGKKYEQYF. DNA for the CDR3: TGTGCCTGCAAGGCTAGCGGGAAAAAATACGAGCAGTACTTC.